The clone carrying this T cell receptor (beta chain) was detected only a few times. Its antigen is undetermined. This sample is drawn from a study of shared clonotypes between healthy human individuals. The overall study: Aged 18 to 49, the donors were two women and three men. Study findings and constraints: Of the naive CD4 clonotypes, approximately 5% were shared across a few donors. Memory subsets generally showed lower estimated richness than naive subsets.

CDR1 LGHNT and CDR2 FRNRAP come from the germline V gene. The CDR3 loop spans 14 amino acids. Germline trimming cut 1 base from V and 5 bases from J; bases unmatched to any gene: 3. Sequencing used immunoSEQ multiplex PCR; TCRdb keeps in-frame clones, though not all of them. The top ten clones hold 0.5% to 0.6% of a sample with 1,100,000 or so clones, more than 75% of them seen once. All of the donors resided in Nashville, Tennessee, and each was a Caucasian adult. The chain carries TRBV12-5 and TRBJ1-1; 8 bases line up with TRBD1. The clonotype originates from a man aged 18 to 35 in good health. Some clones in this sample may be carry-over from other donors' samples. The sequencing input was memory CD4+ T cells from PBMCs. The subset here: CD45RA-negative fraction. The CDR3 nucleotides are TGTGCTAGTGGTTTGGGCACAGGGGGGACTGAAGCTTTCTTT. Protein: CASGLGTGGTEAFF.